These 30 T cell receptor beta chains share one sample of origin, sequenced in a study of tumor-infiltrating lymphocytes in primary liver carcinoma (dated by TCRdb to about 2017). Without any cell sorting, total RNA and DNA were extracted together from around 20-30 mg of bulk tissue using the AllPrep DNA/RNA mini kit. The listed sequencing device is Illumina HiSeq 2500. A constant-region primer and ProtoScript II reverse transcriptase were used to reverse-transcribe TCRbeta-specific cDNA from approximately 550 ng total RNA. Three nested multiplex PCR rounds, following a slightly modified ARM-PCR procedure, were used to build the TCRbeta libraries. Each of the first two PCR rounds ran for around 11 cycles and used multiplex TRBV1-TRBV30 forward primers together with a Cbeta reverse primer. Clones were called with MiXCR by TCRdb after fastp trimmed the public reads at Q25, and only in-frame beta chains were retained. Entries are consolidated by CDR3 protein sequence, retaining the most common genes and DNA. The sample profile shows around 190,000 distinct CDR3 sequences; around 85% of them were found once. 15% to 20% of the sample is taken by the ten largest.

Sequencing was carried out using tumor tissue from primary liver carcinoma. All receptors derive from a middle-aged man with primary liver carcinoma and hepatitis B virus infection.

Comments on this clonotype: With a much larger clone just one base away, this may be a read error. V is TRBV7-8 and J is TRBJ2-5, with unresolved D. The CDR3 consists of 13 residues. Per germline, CDR1 SGHVS and CDR2 FQNEAQ. DNA for the CDR3: TGTCCCAGCAGCTTAGTGGTACAAGAGACCCGGTACTTC. Amino acids: CPSSLVVQETRYF.

A word on this clonotype: The conserved final phenylalanine or tryptophan is absent from the CDR3, which likely points to a read error. This chain joins TRBV11-2 and TRBJ1-2, with 8 bases lining up with TRBD1. Per the germline V gene, CDR1 is SGHAT and CDR2 is FQNNGV. CDR3 length: 15 residues. The CDR3 coding sequence is TGTGGCAGTAGCTTCTCAATTACAGGGGGAGGAGGCTACACCTTG. Translation: CGSSFSITGGGGYTL.

As regards this clonotype: A much larger clone lies one base from this, so it may be a read error. V gene TRBV5-1 combines with J gene TRBJ1-6; 7 nucleotides align to TRBD1. The CDR3 spans 15 residues. After removal of 6 bases from V and 10 bases from J, the junction contained 13 bases not matched to a gene. Germline CDR1 and CDR2: SGHRS and YFSETQ. The CDR3 nucleotides read TGCGCCAGCACCAACGACAGGGTCGGAAAATCACCCCTCCACTTT. Its protein is CASTNDRVGKSPLHF.

Of note for this clonotype: At one of its ends the junction is not consistent with the germline gene, which may arise from a read error. V gene TRBV6-5 combines with J gene TRBJ1-1; the D gene is possibly TRBD1 (5 bases). This CDR3 contains 13 residues. CDR1 is MNHEY and CDR2 is SVGAGI in the germline V gene. The CDR3 spells CASSPTEGTEAIF. The DNA for the CDR3 is TGTGCCAGCAGTCCGACAGAGGGAACTGAAGCTATCTTT.

A remark on this clonotype: Relative to the germline gene, one junction end is altered; a read error may explain this. The rearrangement links TRBV11-1 to TRBJ2-1; D perhaps matches TRBD2 (6 bases). Germline CDR1 and CDR2: SGHAT and FQDESV (reference sequence). CDR3 length equals 16 residues. CDR3 DNA: TGTGTCAGCAGCATCGTGGGACTCCGATCCTACAATGAGCAGTTCTTC. This translates into CVSSIVGLRSYNEQFF.

Comment on this clonotype: The CDR3 carries no conserved terminal phenylalanine or tryptophan, so it likely arises from a read error. The chain links TRBV12-3 or TRBV12-4 to TRBJ2-1, with D uncertain. The CDR3 length is 11 residues. V lost 10 bases and J lost 6, with 10 bases in between. The DNA for the CDR3 is TGTGCCACCAGCACTCGCAATGAGCAGTTCCTC. The encoded protein is CATSTRNEQFL.

With regard to this clonotype: The missing conserved phenylalanine or tryptophan at the end of this CDR3 makes a read error likely. This chain links TRBV4-2 with TRBJ1-2; no definite D call. Germline-derived CDR1 and CDR2 are LGHNA and YNFKEQ. The CDR3 contains 15 residues. The CDR3 DNA is TGTGCCAGCACCCAAGATTGTCAAGGGAACTATGGCTACACCTTA. Its protein is CASTQDCQGNYGYTL.

Points on this clonotype: One junction end does not reproduce the germline sequence, and a read error may be involved. This chain connects TRBV5-5 to TRBJ2-2; possible D gene TRBD2, 7 bases. The CDR3 has 12 amino acids. The germline V gene has CDR1 SGHKS and CDR2 YYEKEE (reference sequence). This CDR3 reads CASRLHTGGLFF. DNA for the CDR3: TGTGCCAGCAGACTCCACACCGGGGGGCTGTTTTTC. Full variable domain (outside the CDR3, taken from reference TRBV5-5 and TRBJ2-2): DAGVTQSPTHLIKTRGQQVTLRCSPISGHKSVSWYQQVLGQGPQFIFQYYEKEERGRGNFPDRFSARQFPNYSSELNVNALLLGDSALYLCASRLHTGGLFFGEGSRLTVL.

There are many counts of this clonotype. The rearrangement uses TRBV6-2 or TRBV6-3 and TRBJ1-2; the D is unclear. The CDR3 has 13 residues. Germline loops: CDR1 MNHEY, CDR2 SVGEGT. V was pared by 2 bases and J by 2 bases, with 6 bases between. CDR3 coding DNA: TGTGCCAGCAGTTACAACGGGAACTATGGCTACACCTTC. This gives the protein CASSYNGNYGYTF.

Remarks on this clonotype: A much bigger clone sits one base away, suggesting this may be a read error. This sequence joins TRBV7-9 and TRBJ1-4, with a weak D call TRBD1 (6 bases). CDR1 is SEHNR and CDR2 is FQNEAQ in the germline V gene (reference sequence). V shed 4 bases and J shed 7 bases, with 13 bases lying between them. The CDR3 sequence is 14 residues long. In DNA, the CDR3 is TGTGCCAGCAGCTCCGGGACATCGGGTGAAAAACTGTTTTTT. Encoded protein: CASSSGTSGEKLFF.

This sequence joins TRBV6-2 or TRBV6-3 and TRBJ2-7, with D possibly called TRBD1 or TRBD2 (5 bases each). TRBJ2-1 explains the end of the DNA better; the J call may be wrong. Germline CDR1 is MNHEY and CDR2 is SVGEGT. The CDR3 sequence is 12 residues long. This CDR3 is CATSWDRYEQFF. CDR3 nucleotide sequence: TGTGCCACCTCCTGGGACCGATACGAGCAGTTCTTC.

As for this clonotype: One end of the junction fails to match germline, which may point to a read error. The chain carries TRBV29-1 and TRBJ2-4; unclear D gene. This CDR3 spans 13 amino acids. Germline CDR1 and CDR2: SQVTM and ANQGSEA. CDR3: CSVEEPARNIQCF. CDR3 DNA: TGCAGCGTTGAAGAACCCGCTCGTAACATTCAGTGCTTC.

Comments on this clonotype: Compared with germline, one end of the junction differs, possibly owing to a read error. The J gene is TRBJ1-5, the V gene TRBV29-1; maybe TRBD1 (6 bases). Germline loops: CDR1 SQVTM, CDR2 ANQGSEA. The CDR3 has 13 residues. The CDR3 coding sequence is TGCAGCTTTATCGGACAGATCAATGAGCCCCAGCATTTT. This encodes CSFIGQINEPQHF.

With respect to this clonotype: A junction boundary mismatches the germline segment, possibly from a read error. This sequence joins TRBV6-2 or TRBV6-3 and TRBJ2-1; D is undetermined. From germline, CDR1 is MNHEY and CDR2 SVGEGT. CDR3 length equals 14 residues. CDR3 nucleotides: TGTGCCAGCAGTTACCTGATAGTAGGAAATGAGCATTTCTTC. This gives the protein CASSYLIVGNEHFF.

This clonotype was seen at least ten times. The missing conserved phenylalanine or tryptophan at the end of this CDR3 makes a read error likely. The V and J genes are TRBV6-5 and TRBJ1-6, with D perhaps matching TRBD1 (5 bases). Germline V gene data show CDR1 as MNHEY and CDR2 as SVGAGI. V was pared by 2 bases and J by 6 bases, with 11 bases between. The CDR3 loop spans 15 amino acids. In DNA, the CDR3 is TGTGCCAGCAGTTACGCCGGGGGGTCTAATTCACCCCTCCACCTT. Its protein is CASSYAGGSNSPLHL.

Concerning this clonotype: A read error may produce the germline difference seen at one junction end. This chain links TRBV29-1 with TRBJ2-7, with unresolved D. Germline V CDR1 and CDR2: SQVTM, ANQGSEA. CDR3 length equals 11 residues. The DNA for the CDR3 is TGCAGTGTCGGAGAGATACTCGAGCAGGACTTC. Protein product: CSVGEILEQDF.

With respect to this clonotype: One junction end disagrees with the germline gene, perhaps due to a read error. The chain joins TRBV6-1 to TRBJ1-5, with TRBD1 as a possible D gene (6 bases). The CDR3 consists of 15 residues. Germline V lookup: CDR1 MNHNS, CDR2 SASEGT. The CDR3 loop reads CATSDAGQGNQPEHF. Written as DNA, the CDR3 is TGTGCCACCAGTGATGCGGGACAAGGGAATCAGCCCGAGCATTTT.

On this clonotype: At one end, the junction sequence differs from germline, possibly due to a read error. The chain combines TRBV4-3 with TRBJ2-2; maybe TRBD2 (5 bases). Germline V lookup: CDR1 LGHNA, CDR2 YSLEER. The CDR3 contains 14 residues. The CDR3 nucleotides are TGCGCCAACAGCCAACTAACTACGGCCGGGGAGCTGCTTTTT. Amino acid sequence: CANSQLTTAGELLF.

This clonotype was detected once. A junction end diverges from the germline sequence, so it may reflect a read error. This chain links TRBV11-2 with TRBJ2-5; weak D call: TRBD2 (5 bases). From germline, CDR1 is SGHAT and CDR2 FQNNGV. CDR3 length: 12 amino acids. The CDR3 region has the DNA TGTGCGAGCAATCTAGAGGGTGTGACCCAGTACTTC. It codes for CASNLEGVTQYF.

As concerns this clonotype: The junction does not match germline at one end; this may be a read error. The V call is TRBV6-5, the J call TRBJ2-3; the match to TRBD1 covers 9 bases. The CDR3 runs 16 residues. Germline CDR1 and CDR2: MNHEY and SVGAGI. CDR3 protein: CASRTGGDRVYHTRYF. The DNA for the CDR3 is TGTGCCAGCAGAACGGGTGGGGACAGGGTTTATCATACGCGGTATTTT.

With respect to this clonotype: Just one base apart from a much larger clone, this may be a read error. The CDR3 here is CASSPDLGRSNQPQYF. The CDR3 DNA follows: TGTGCCAGCAGCCCCGACCTGGGACGGAGCAATCAGCCCCAGTATTTT. This sequence joins TRBV28 and TRBJ1-5; the D call may be TRBD1 or TRBD2 (5 bases each). The J call is in doubt because the DNA end fits TRBJ2-3 better. The germline V gene has CDR1 MDHEN and CDR2 SYDVKM. This CDR3 has 16 residues.

About this clonotype: The junction departs from germline at one end; a sequencing error may be responsible. The chain has TRBV30 and TRBJ2-1; 11 bases align to TRBD2. This CDR3 region has 16 residues. In germline, CDR1 is GTSNPN, CDR2 SVGIG (reference sequence). CDR3: CAWNVWRLAGMNGQFF. The CDR3 DNA follows: TGTGCCTGGAATGTATGGAGACTAGCGGGAATGAATGGGCAGTTCTTC.

As concerns this clonotype: Mismatch with germline at one junction end may stem from a read error. The chain couples TRBV29-1 to TRBJ1-1, with D perhaps matching TRBD1 (5 bases). Germline CDR1 SQVTM, CDR2 ANQGSEA. The CDR3 sequence is 12 residues long. The CDR3 region is CSVDGGPRKAFF. The CDR3 coding sequence is TGTAGCGTTGACGGGGGTCCCAGGAAGGCTTTCTTT.

In regard to this clonotype: No conserved phenylalanine or tryptophan is present at the end of the CDR3, so a read error is the likely explanation. The chain is built from TRBV11-3 and TRBJ2-1, with unresolved D. The length of the CDR3 is 11 residues. Germline CDR1 reads SGHNT; CDR2 reads YENEEA. The CDR3 sequence: CGSLNANEQFY. CDR3 sequence (DNA): TGTGGCAGCTTAAATGCCAATGAGCAGTTCTAC.

The chain is built from TRBV7-9 and TRBJ2-1; D not resolved. V gave up 6 bases and J gave up 5 bases, with 17 bases separating them. The germline V gene encodes CDR1 SEHNR and CDR2 FQNEAQ (reference sequence). The CDR3 loop spans 15 amino acids. Written as DNA, the CDR3 is TGTGCCAGCAGTTACAGTTTAATCGAAAACAATGAGCAGTTCTTC. This translates into CASSYSLIENNEQFF.

This clonotype has just one count. One end of the junction is discordant with germline, which a read error may explain. V usage is TRBV6-1 and J usage is TRBJ2-5, with D possibly matching TRBD2 (5 bases). CDR3 length: 14 residues. Germline values: CDR1 MNHNS, CDR2 SASEGT. CDR3 sequence reads: CARSEGGWKETQYF. For the CDR3, the DNA is TGTGCCAGGAGTGAGGGCGGGTGGAAGGAGACCCAGTACTTC.

In this sample, this clonotype turned up once. This chain connects TRBV19 to TRBJ1-5; D is perhaps TRBD1 (6 bases). Trimming took off 5 bases at V and 3 bases at J, with 11 bases between the two ends. The CDR3 runs to 14 residues. Germline V CDR1 and CDR2: LNHDA, SQIVND (reference sequence). DNA for the CDR3: TGTGCCAGTAGTCCAGGACAGAACAATCAGCCCCAGCATTTT. The encoded protein is CASSPGQNNQPQHF.

The rearrangement uses TRBV6-5 and TRBJ1-2; a possible D gene is TRBD1 (5 bases). Germline CDR1 MNHEY, CDR2 SVGAGI. With 3 bases removed from V and 4 bases from J, the gap between germline ends came to 12 bases. The CDR3 runs 14 residues. Written as DNA, the CDR3 is TGTGCCAGCAGTTATGGGGGATGGATCTATGGCTACACCTTC. Translation: CASSYGGWIYGYTF.

Points on this clonotype: Mismatch with germline at one junction end may stem from a read error. The chain uses TRBV7-9 and TRBJ1-1; D is ambiguous. CDR1 and CDR2 (germline): SEHNR, FQNEAQ (reference sequence). The CDR3 runs to 13 residues. CDR3 in amino acids: CASSLNRHGEAFF. DNA of the CDR3: TGTGCCAGTAGCTTAAATAGGCATGGTGAAGCTTTCTTT.

As regards this clonotype: The conserved phenylalanine or tryptophan is not found at the CDR3 terminus, so this likely reflects a read error. This chain uses TRBV29-1 with TRBJ2-3; 7 bases align to TRBD1. The CDR3 runs to 13 residues. CDR1 is SQVTM and CDR2 is ANQGSEA in the germline V gene. V lost 7 bases to trimming and J lost 4 bases; unmatched junction nucleotides: 8. The CDR3, as DNA: TGCAGCGGAAGACAGGGTGGCGCAGATACGCAGTATTCT. As protein: CSGRQGGADTQYS.